The next 3 T cell receptor beta chains were all read from a single sample in a study of cytomegalovirus exposure and HLA in healthy donors. PCR amplification relied on 60 Vbeta primers (plus 13 Jbeta primers). Clones were read by immunoSEQ multiplex PCR, and TCRdb kept only the in-frame ones, dropping some. The top ten hold nearly 7.5% of the sample, which has around 90,000 clones, about 85% seen once. Sequencing was performed on PBMCs. The receptors derive from a man in his forties or fifties in good health and CMV-seropositive.

The CDR3 protein is CASSSTGNNQPQHF. CDR3 in DNA: TGTGCCAGCAGTTCAACAGGGAACAATCAGCCCCAGCATTTT. The rearrangement joins TRBV2 to TRBJ1-5; a possible D gene is TRBD1 (6 bases). V lost 5 bases, J lost 3 bases, and 11 bases lay in between. Germline loops: CDR1 SNHLY, CDR2 FYNNEI. The CDR3 loop spans 14 amino acids.

The chain has TRBV15 and TRBJ2-5; 7 bases align to TRBD2. There are 13 residues in the CDR3. Unmatched junction bases numbered 5, after V lost 7 bases and J lost 3 bases. Per germline, CDR1 LNHNV and CDR2 YYDKDF (reference sequence). DNA of the CDR3: TGTGCCACCAAGAGAGGGAGGGAAGAGACCCAGTACTTC. This translates into CATKRGREETQYF.

The CDR3 DNA sequence: TGCAGCGTTGATAAATCAGGCATCCAAGAGACCCAGTACTTC. Translation: CSVDKSGIQETQYF. V gene TRBV29-1 combines with J gene TRBJ2-5; D is unclear. The CDR3 is 14 residues long. Looked up from germline, CDR1 is SQVTM and CDR2 is ANQGSEA. V was shortened by 3 bases and J by 1 base, with 12 bases between the two germline ends.